This T cell receptor (beta chain) was obtained from a study of cytomegalovirus exposure and HLA in healthy donors. CDR3 length: 14 residues. Per the germline V gene, CDR1 is SGDLS and CDR2 is YYNGEE. The germline V and J ends were trimmed by 2 bases and 6 bases, with 13 bases remaining between them. Sequenced by immunoSEQ multiplex PCR; TCRdb stores in-frame clones only, minus some. The data show about 360,000 clones, 86% seen once. General observations from the study: Across donors, most TCRs were seen rarely, yet some public ones were widespread. Reports showed the classifier diagnosing cytomegalovirus status with high specificity and sensitivity. Approximately 160 TCR beta chains were listed as cytomegalovirus-associated.

A remark on this clone: Its antigen is unknown.

The sequenced material came from PBMCs. This clonotype was obtained from a woman aged 18-30 years in good health and CMV-seronegative. The chain uses TRBV9 and TRBJ2-3, with D maybe TRBD1 (5 bases). The chain's CDR3 is CASSVSSQDDTQYF. CDR3 nucleotide sequence: TGTGCCAGCAGCGTGTCCTCACAGGACGATACGCAGTATTTT.